The clone carrying this T cell receptor beta chain was counted many times. Its specificity is not known. What was amplified from RNA transcripts were TCR beta CDR3 regions. Carried out on the TCR CDR3, a first-round RT-PCR used the HTBI primer set. TCRdb reanalysed the multiplex PCR reads using MiXCR and keeps one entry per CDR3 protein. The table has hundreds of thousands of distinct CDR3 sequences, about 20% seen once. Clinical symptoms, serum thyroxine and TRAb, thyroid ultrasound and orbital computed tomography were used for the diagnoses. This CDR3 contains 17 residues. CDR1 is MNHNS and CDR2 is SASEGT in the germline V gene. J gave up 6 bases and V 5 bases, and 14 bases lay outside the gene matches. This entry is derived from a study of T cells in Graves' hyperthyroidism and ophthalmopathy. Findings and limits, study-wide: Blood samples included most of the expanded thyroid clonotypes exceeding 0.001.

The sequence was obtained from a man in his thirties or forties with Graves' ophthalmopathy. Sequenced input: blood. The chain employs TRBV6-1 and TRBJ1-5, with 9 bases fitting TRBD1. CDR3 residues: CASSSGQGSPNGQPQHF. The CDR3 nucleotides read TGTGCCAGCAGTTCGGGACAGGGTTCTCCTAACGGTCAGCCCCAGCATTTT.